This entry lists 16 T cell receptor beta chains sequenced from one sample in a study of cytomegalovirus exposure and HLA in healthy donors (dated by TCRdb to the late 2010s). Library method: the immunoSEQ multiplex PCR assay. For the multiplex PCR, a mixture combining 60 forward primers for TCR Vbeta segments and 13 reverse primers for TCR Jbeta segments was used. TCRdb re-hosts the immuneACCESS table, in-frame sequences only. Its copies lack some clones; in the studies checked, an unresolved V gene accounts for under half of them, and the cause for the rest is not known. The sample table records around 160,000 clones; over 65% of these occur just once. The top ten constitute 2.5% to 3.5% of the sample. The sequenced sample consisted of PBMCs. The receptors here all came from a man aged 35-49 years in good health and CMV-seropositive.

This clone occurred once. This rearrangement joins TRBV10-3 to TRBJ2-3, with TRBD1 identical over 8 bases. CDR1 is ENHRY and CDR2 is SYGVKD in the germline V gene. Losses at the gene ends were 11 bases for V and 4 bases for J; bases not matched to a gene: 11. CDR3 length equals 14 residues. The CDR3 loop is CAVSDRAGSDTQYF. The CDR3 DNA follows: TGTGCCGTATCGGACAGGGCGGGATCAGATACGCAGTATTTT.

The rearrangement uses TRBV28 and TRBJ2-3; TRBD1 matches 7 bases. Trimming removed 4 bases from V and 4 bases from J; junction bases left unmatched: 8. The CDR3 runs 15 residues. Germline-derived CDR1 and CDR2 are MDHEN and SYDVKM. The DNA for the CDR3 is TGTGCCAGCAGTTCCCGACAGGGTGGGGCAGATACGCAGTATTTT. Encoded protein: CASSSRQGGADTQYF. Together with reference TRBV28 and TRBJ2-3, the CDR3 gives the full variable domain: DVKVTQSSRYLVKRTGEKVFLECVQDMDHENMFWYRQDPGLGLRLIYFSYDVKMKEKGDIPEGYSVSREKKERFSLILESASTNQTSMYLCASSSRQGGADTQYFGPGTRLTVL.

The chain's CDR3 is CASLEDEVSKAFF. The CDR3 DNA reads TGTGCCAGCCTTGAAGATGAGGTATCGAAAGCTTTCTTT. The chain employs TRBV18 and TRBJ1-1; D not resolved. Germline V gene lookup returns CDR1 KGHSH and CDR2 LQKENI. The V and J ends lost 8 bases and 9 bases respectively, with 19 bases between them. The CDR3 loop spans 13 amino acids.

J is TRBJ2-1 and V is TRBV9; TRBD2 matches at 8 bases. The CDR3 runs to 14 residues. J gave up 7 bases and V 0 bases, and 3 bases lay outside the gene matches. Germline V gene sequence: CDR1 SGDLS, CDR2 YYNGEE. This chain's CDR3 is CASSVAGGINEQFF. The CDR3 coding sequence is TGTGCCAGCAGCGTAGCGGGAGGGATAAATGAGCAGTTCTTC.

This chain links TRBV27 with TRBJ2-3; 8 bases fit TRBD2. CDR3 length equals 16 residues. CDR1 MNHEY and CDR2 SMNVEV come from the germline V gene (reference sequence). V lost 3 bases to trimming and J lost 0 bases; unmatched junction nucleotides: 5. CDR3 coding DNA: TGTGCCAGCAGTTTTGCGGGGGGCTTTAGCACAGATACGCAGTATTTT. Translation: CASSFAGGFSTDTQYF.

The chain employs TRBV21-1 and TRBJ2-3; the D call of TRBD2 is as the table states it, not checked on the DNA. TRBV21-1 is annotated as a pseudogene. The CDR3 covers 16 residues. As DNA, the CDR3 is TGTGCCAGCAGCTCGATACTAGCGGGAGTGCCAGATACGCAGTATTTT. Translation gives CASSSILAGVPDTQYF.

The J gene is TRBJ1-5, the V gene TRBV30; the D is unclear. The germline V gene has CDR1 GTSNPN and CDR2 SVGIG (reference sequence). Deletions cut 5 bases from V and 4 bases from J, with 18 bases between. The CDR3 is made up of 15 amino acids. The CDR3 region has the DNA TGTGCCTGGTCGCAGGCCGGGCGGGGAAATCAGCCCCAGCATTTT. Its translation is CAWSQAGRGNQPQHF.

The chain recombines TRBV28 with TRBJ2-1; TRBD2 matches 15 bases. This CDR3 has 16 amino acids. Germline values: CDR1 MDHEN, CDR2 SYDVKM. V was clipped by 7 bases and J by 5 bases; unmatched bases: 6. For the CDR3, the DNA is TGTGCCAGCACCGGGACTAGCGGGGGGACTGACAATGAGCAGTTCTTC. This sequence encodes CASTGTSGGTDNEQFF. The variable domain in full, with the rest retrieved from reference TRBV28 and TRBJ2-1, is DVKVTQSSRYLVKRTGEKVFLECVQDMDHENMFWYRQDPGLGLRLIYFSYDVKMKEKGDIPEGYSVSREKKERFSLILESASTNQTSMYLCASTGTSGGTDNEQFFGPGTRLTVL.

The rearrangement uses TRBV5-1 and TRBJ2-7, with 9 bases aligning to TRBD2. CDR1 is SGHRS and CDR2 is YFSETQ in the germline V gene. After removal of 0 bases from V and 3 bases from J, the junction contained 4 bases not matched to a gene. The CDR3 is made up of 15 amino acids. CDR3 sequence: CASSLGTSVYYEQYF. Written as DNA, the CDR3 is TGCGCCAGCAGCTTGGGGACTAGCGTATACTACGAGCAGTACTTC.

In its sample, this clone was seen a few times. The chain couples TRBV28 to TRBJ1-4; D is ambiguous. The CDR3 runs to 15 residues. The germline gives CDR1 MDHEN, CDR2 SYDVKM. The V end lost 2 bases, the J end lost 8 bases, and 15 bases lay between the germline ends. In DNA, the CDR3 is TGTGCCAGCAGTTTAGCCGGGTCCAGGAGGGAAAAACTGTTTTTT. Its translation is CASSLAGSRREKLFF.

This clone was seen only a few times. CDR3 sequence (DNA): TGTGCCAGCAGGCCTTGGGAGGGGAACACTGAAGCTTTCTTT. Translating gives CASRPWEGNTEAFF. The V gene is TRBV27, the J gene TRBJ1-1, with no clear D. V was shortened by 6 bases and J by 1 base, with 12 bases between the two germline ends. The CDR3 totals 14 residues. Germline V CDR1 and CDR2: MNHEY, SMNVEV (reference sequence).

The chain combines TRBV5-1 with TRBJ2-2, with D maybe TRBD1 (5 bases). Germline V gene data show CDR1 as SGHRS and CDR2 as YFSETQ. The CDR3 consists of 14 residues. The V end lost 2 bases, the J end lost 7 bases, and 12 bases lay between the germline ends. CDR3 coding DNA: TGCGCCAGCAGCTTAAGTCTAGGGGTCGGGGAGCTGTTTTTT. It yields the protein CASSLSLGVGELFF.

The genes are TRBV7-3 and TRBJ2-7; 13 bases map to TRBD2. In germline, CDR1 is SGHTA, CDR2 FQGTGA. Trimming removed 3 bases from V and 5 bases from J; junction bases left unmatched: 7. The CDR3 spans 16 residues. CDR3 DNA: TGTGCCAGCAGCTTCGGACTAGCGGGAGTAAGAAACGAGCAGTACTTC. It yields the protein CASSFGLAGVRNEQYF.

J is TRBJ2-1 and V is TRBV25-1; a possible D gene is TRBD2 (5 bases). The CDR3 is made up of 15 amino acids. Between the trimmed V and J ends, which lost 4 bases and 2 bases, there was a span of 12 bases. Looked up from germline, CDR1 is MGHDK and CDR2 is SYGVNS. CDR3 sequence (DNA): TGTGCCAGCAGTGGGCGCGGCGGGCCCTACAATGAGCAGTTCTTC. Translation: CASSGRGGPYNEQFF.

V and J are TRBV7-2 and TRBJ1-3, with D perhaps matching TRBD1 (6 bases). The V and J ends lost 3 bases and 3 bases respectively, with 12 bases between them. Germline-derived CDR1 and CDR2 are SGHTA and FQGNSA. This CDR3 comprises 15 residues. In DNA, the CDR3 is TGTGCCAGCAGCTTGGGACATGGTGGTGGAAACACCATATATTTT. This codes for CASSLGHGGGNTIYF.

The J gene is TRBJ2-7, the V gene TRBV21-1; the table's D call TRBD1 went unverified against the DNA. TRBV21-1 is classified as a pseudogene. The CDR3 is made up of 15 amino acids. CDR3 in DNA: TGTGCCAGCAGCAAAGGCAGGGACACAACCTACGAGCAGTACTTC. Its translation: CASSKGRDTTYEQYF.